What follows are 23 T cell receptor beta chains derived from one specimen sequenced in a study of T cells in women clearing cervical HPV infection. Method: immunoSEQ multiplex PCR; TCRdb's copy keeps in-frame clones and lacks some. The ten top clones account for around 5%, within a sample of fewer than 25,000 clones. Sequenced material: blood buffy coat. These receptors were obtained from a woman aged 18-69 years with a cervical HPV16 infection that either progressed to CIN3+ or cleared (not recorded which).

As for this clone: The junction and the germline gene differ at one end; a read error may be behind it. The CDR3 end falls 3 residues outside the read, so it is completed with the germline J gene. The V call is TRBV7-7, the J call TRBJ1-4; weak D call: TRBD1 (5 bases). Germline V gene sequence: CDR1 SSHAT, CDR2 FNYEAQ (reference sequence). CDR3 length: 15 residues. The CDR3 protein is CASSLAGGPNEKLFF. CDR3 DNA, as far as it was read: TGTGCTAGCAGCTTAGCGGGGGGTCCTAATGAAAAA.

Points on this clone: The read gets to within 3 residues of the CDR3 end, and the germline J gene fills in the rest. The rearrangement uses TRBV30 and TRBJ1-1; 8 bases match TRBD1. V was pared by 7 bases and J by 7 bases, with 11 bases of the junction left unmatched. This CDR3 region has 13 residues. Germline CDR1 reads GTSNPN; CDR2 reads SVGIG (reference sequence). The CDR3 loop is CAYSSTGDLEAFF. The CDR3 bases that were read are TGTGCCTACTCCTCGACAGGGGACCTTGAA. The variable domain in full, completed from reference TRBV30 and TRBJ1-1, reads SQTIHQWPATLVQPVGSPLSLECTVEGTSNPNLYWYRQAAGRGLQLLFYSVGIGQISSEVPQNLSASRPQDRQFILSSKKLLLSDSGFYLCAYSSTGDLEAFFGQGTRLTVV.

To note about this clone: The CDR3 end lies 3 residues beyond the end of the read and is filled in from the germline J gene. The chain has TRBV20-1 and TRBJ2-3; weak D call: TRBD2 (6 bases). The CDR3 spans 15 residues. The germline CDR1 and CDR2 sequences are DFQATT and SNEGSKA (reference sequence). V lost 5 bases, J lost 2 bases, and 17 bases lay in between. The CDR3 is CSASEGPPITDTQYF. The sequenced CDR3 bases are TGCAGTGCTTCGGAGGGCCCCCCAATCACAGATACG.

Concerning this clone: The DNA ends 3 residues before the CDR3 does, and the rest of the CDR3 is filled in from the germline J gene. The chain joins TRBV7-8 to TRBJ1-6; D may be TRBD1 (6 bases). CDR1 is SGHVS, CDR2 FQNEAQ, per germline. This CDR3 is 15 amino acids long. V was cut by 0 bases and J by 8 bases, with 11 bases left in between. The part of the CDR3 DNA that was read is TGTGCCAGCAGCTTAGCCACAGGGTATTATTCACCC. Its translation: CASSLATGYYSP. The entire CDR3 protein is CASSLATGYYSPLHF.

Regarding this clone: The CDR3 end lies 3 residues beyond the end of the read and is filled in from the germline J gene. The gene calls are TRBV19 and TRBJ1-2; 7 bases agree with TRBD1. From germline, CDR1 is LNHDA and CDR2 SQIVND (reference sequence). This CDR3 contains 15 residues. The part of the CDR3 DNA that was read is TGTGCCAGTACCGCCCAGGGGGAAGTGGGATACGGC. Protein: CASTAQGEVGYG. The entire CDR3 is CASTAQGEVGYGYTF.

The covered CDR3 bases are TGCAGTGTCAACGTCGGCAGGGCGAACACTGAA. Its translation is CSVNVGRANTE. The CDR3 in full is CSVNVGRANTEAFF. V and J are TRBV20-1 and TRBJ1-1; possible D gene TRBD1, 5 bases. The CDR3 goes on 3 residues after the read ends, and that part is filled in from the germline J gene. Germline CDR1 and CDR2: DFQATT and SNEGSKA (reference sequence). The CDR3 runs 14 residues. Trimming took 7 bases from V and 1 from J, leaving 16 bases between them.

Turning to this clone: The read finishes 3 residues shy of the CDR3 end, and the germline J gene is used to complete it. V gene TRBV19 combines with J gene TRBJ1-5; no reliable D call. V lost 4 bases, J lost 7 bases, and 14 bases lay in between. The CDR3 is 14 residues long. CDR1 LNHDA and CDR2 SQIVND come from the germline V gene (reference sequence). CDR3 DNA, as far as it was read: TGTGCCAGTAGTACGTGGGCAGGTGACCAGCCC. It codes for CASSTWAGDQP. The whole CDR3 protein is CASSTWAGDQPQHF.

Turning to this clone: The read ends 3 residues before the CDR3 terminus; that terminus is restored from the germline J gene. The chain combines TRBV7-3 with TRBJ2-2, with 7 bases matching TRBD1. This CDR3 has 17 residues. With V trimmed by 7 bases and J by 7 bases, 18 bases remained unmatched. Germline CDR1 reads SGHTA; CDR2 reads FQGTGA. The part of the CDR3 DNA that was read is TGTGCCAGCACCCTCCTAGGGGGCGCAGGTGTGGGCGGGGAG. The encoded protein is CASTLLGGAGVGGE. The entire CDR3 protein is CASTLLGGAGVGGELFF.

Comments on this clone: The CDR3 end lies 3 residues beyond the end of the read and is filled in from the germline J gene. The chain links TRBV19 to TRBJ2-7, with a tentative D call TRBD2 (7 bases). Trimming left V 9 bases short and J 6 bases short, with 12 bases between. The length of the CDR3 is 11 residues. Germline V lookup: CDR1 LNHDA, CDR2 SQIVND (reference sequence). Partial CDR3 DNA: TGTGCCAGCCTCGCGGGGGCCGAG. Translation: CASLAGAE. The CDR3 in full is CASLAGAEQYF.

Of note for this clone: Read coverage stops 3 residues before the CDR3 terminus; the germline J gene supplies the remainder. The V and J genes are TRBV5-4 and TRBJ1-2; possibly TRBD1 for D (6 bases). CDR1 is SGHNT, CDR2 YYREEE, per germline (reference sequence). The V gene lost 4 bases and the J gene lost 4 bases, with 14 bases spanning the gap. This CDR3 has 14 residues. The CDR3 reads CASSPGQTLYGYTF. CDR3 DNA (partial): TGTGCCAGCAGCCCTGGACAGACACTCTATGGC. The full variable domain, with the rest looked up from reference TRBV5-4 and TRBJ1-2, is ETGVTQSPTHLIKTRGQQVTLRCSSQSGHNTVSWYQQALGQGPQFIFQYYREEENGRGNFPPRFSGLQFPNYSSELNVNALELDDSALYLCASSPGQTLYGYTFGSGTRLTVV.

Comments on this clone: The sequenced fragment ends 3 residues before the CDR3 boundary, so the rest is inferred from the germline J gene. This rearrangement joins TRBV30 to TRBJ2-5; 10 bases are shared with TRBD1. The CDR3 covers 16 residues. CDR1 is GTSNPN, CDR2 SVGIG, per germline (reference sequence). V shed 3 bases and J 2 bases; nucleotides not matched to a gene: 9. The covered CDR3 bases are TGTGCCTGGAGCTCGGGACAGGGGTACGTACAAGAGACC. Its translation is CAWSSGQGYVQET. The CDR3, in full, reads CAWSSGQGYVQETQYF. The full variable domain, in which reference TRBV30 and TRBJ2-5 provide the parts outside the CDR3, is SQTIHQWPATLVQPVGSPLSLECTVEGTSNPNLYWYRQAAGRGLQLLFYSVGIGQISSEVPQNLSASRPQDRQFILSSKKLLLSDSGFYLCAWSSGQGYVQETQYFGPGTRLLVL.

On this clone: Read sequence stops 3 residues before the CDR3 end, and the germline J gene provides the missing end. This rearrangement joins TRBV7-1 to TRBJ2-6; 8 bases align to TRBD1. TRBV7-1 is an ORF, with its function uncertain. The CDR3 is made up of 22 amino acids. The trim removed 3 bases at V and 2 bases at J, leaving 21 bases unmatched. The CDR3 protein is CASSSNGGQGAHHFPGANVLTF. CDR3 DNA (partial): TGTGCCAGCAGCTCCAACGGCGGGCAGGGGGCTCATCACTTTCCTGGGGCCAACGTC.

Regarding this clone: The observed sequence ends 3 residues before the CDR3 terminus, with the missing tail filled in from the germline J gene. The chain employs TRBV29-1 and TRBJ2-7; 10 nucleotides line up with TRBD2. Germline CDR1 SQVTM, CDR2 ANQGSEA. J was trimmed by 4 bases and V by 5 bases; bases with no gene match: 11. The CDR3 runs to 15 residues. The part of the CDR3 DNA that was read is TGCAGCGTTCATGCCGGGGGACTAGCGTCGTACGAG. Translating it yields CSVHAGGLASYE. The full CDR3 reads CSVHAGGLASYEQYF.

A remark on this clone: The read stops 3 residues short of the end of the CDR3; the missing end is completed from the germline J gene. The gene calls are TRBV5-1 and TRBJ2-3; TRBD2 agrees at 9 bases. Losses at the gene ends were 0 bases for V and 3 bases for J; bases not matched to a gene: 2. Germline V gives CDR1 SGHRS, CDR2 YFSETQ. The CDR3 totals 15 residues. Incomplete CDR3 DNA: TGCGCCAGCAGCTTGGAGCTAGCGGGAACAGATACG. This codes for CASSLELAGTDT. The whole CDR3 reads CASSLELAGTDTQYF.

On this clone: The CDR3 end is not reached by the read, which stops 3 residues before it; the germline J gene fills it in. The chain recombines TRBV12-3 or TRBV12-4 with TRBJ1-1; TRBD1 matches 7 bases. The CDR3 runs 13 residues. The ends lost 11 bases at V and 2 bases at J; junction bases unmatched: 8. The DNA read from the CDR3 is TGTGCCGGCCAACGACAGGGTAACACTGAA. Amino acids: CAGQRQGNTE. The full CDR3 reads CAGQRQGNTEAFF.

In the case of this clone: The read ends 3 residues early relative to the CDR3; the germline J gene fills the gap. The rearrangement joins TRBV7-6 to TRBJ2-1; D uncertain. Between the trimmed V and J ends, which lost 7 bases and 4 bases, there was a span of 8 bases. CDR1 is SGHVS, CDR2 FNYEAQ, per germline. The CDR3 is made up of 12 amino acids. CDR3 DNA, as far as it was read: TGTGCCAGCATGGGCGCGTACAATGAG. Amino acids: CASMGAYNE. The whole CDR3 sequence reads CASMGAYNEQFF. The entire variable domain, with the rest obtained from reference TRBV7-6 and TRBJ2-1, is as follows: GAGVSQSPRYKVTKRGQDVALRCDPISGHVSLYWYRQALGQGPEFLTYFNYEAQQDKSGLPNDRFSAERPEGSISTLTIQRTEQRDSAMYRCASMGAYNEQFFGPGTRLTVL.

As concerns this clone: The CDR3 end lies 3 residues beyond the end of the read and is filled in from the germline J gene. The V call is TRBV5-1, the J call TRBJ2-3, with TRBD1 matching over 8 bases. The trim removed 0 bases at V and 6 bases at J, leaving 18 bases unmatched. The V gene's germline CDR1 is SGHRS and CDR2 YFSETQ. CDR3 length equals 19 residues. The CDR3 bases that were read are TGCGCCAGCAGCTTGGGACTCTCAGGGGGCGCTATTGACAGGGATACG. Protein product: CASSLGLSGGAIDRDT. The full CDR3 reads CASSLGLSGGAIDRDTQYF.

The sequenced CDR3 bases are TGCGCCAGACCGCCAACCGGAGACAGGGCCTATGGC. It specifies CARPPTGDRAYG. In full, the CDR3 reads CARPPTGDRAYGYTF. The chain joins TRBV10-1 to TRBJ1-2; the match to TRBD1 covers 7 bases. The read finishes 3 residues shy of the CDR3 end, and the germline J gene is used to complete it. The J segment lost 4 bases and the V segment lost 9 bases, leaving 14 bases of the junction unmatched. The V gene's germline CDR1 is WNHNN and CDR2 SYGVQD (reference sequence). This CDR3 comprises 15 residues.

Notes on this clone: The read ends 3 residues early relative to the CDR3; the germline J gene fills the gap. This chain links TRBV30 with TRBJ1-1; TRBD1 is a possible D gene (6 bases). The germline V gene encodes CDR1 GTSNPN and CDR2 SVGIG (reference sequence). Trimming left V 5 bases short and J 0 bases short, with 7 bases between. The CDR3 covers 12 residues. CDR3 DNA, as far as it was read: TGTGCCTGGGACAGGTTGAACACTGAA. Its protein is CAWDRLNTE. The whole CDR3 protein reads CAWDRLNTEAFF.

A remark on this clone: Read data end 3 residues before the CDR3 end; the end is taken from the germline J gene. The rearrangement links TRBV19 to TRBJ1-2, with TRBD1 matching over 10 bases. This CDR3 region has 16 residues. Germline CDR1 is LNHDA and CDR2 is SQIVND (reference sequence). CDR3 loop: CASSTAGTGAYNDYTF. The CDR3 DNA, read in part, is TGTGCCAGTAGTACTGCCGGGACAGGGGCATACAATGAC. The entire variable domain, with the rest obtained from reference TRBV19 and TRBJ1-2, is as follows: DGGITQSPKYLFRKEGQNVTLSCEQNLNHDAMYWYRQDPGQGLRLIYYSQIVNDFQKGDIAEGYSVSREKKESFPLTVTSAQKNPTAFYLCASSTAGTGAYNDYTFGSGTRLTVV.

A note on this clone: The DNA ends 3 residues before the CDR3 does, and the rest of the CDR3 is filled in from the germline J gene. This chain connects TRBV6-1 to TRBJ1-2; 7 bases fit TRBD1. Unmatched junction bases numbered 8, after V lost 0 bases and J lost 4 bases. The CDR3 totals 16 residues. Per germline, CDR1 MNHNS and CDR2 SASEGT. Partial CDR3 DNA: TGTGCCAGCAGTGAAGCCGGCGGACAGGTTGGCTATGGC. Amino acid sequence: CASSEAGGQVGYG. In full, the CDR3 reads CASSEAGGQVGYGYTF.

CDR3 loop: CASSTDSSYEQYF. The covered CDR3 bases are TGTGCCAGCAGCACGGACTCCTCCTACGAG. The chain combines TRBV5-4 with TRBJ2-7; D perhaps matches TRBD2 (5 bases). The read is 3 residues too short to cover the CDR3 end, so that end is filled in from the germline J gene. V lost 4 bases and J 0 bases, leaving 8 bases between the germline ends. This CDR3 is 13 amino acids long. Germline lookup yields CDR1 SGHNT and CDR2 YYREEE (reference sequence).

CDR3 residues: CASNLLQSQETQYF. The sequenced CDR3 bases are TGTGCCAGCAACCTCCTACAGAGCCAAGAGACC. V gene TRBV5-6 combines with J gene TRBJ2-5; D unresolved. The read finishes 3 residues shy of the CDR3 end, and the germline J gene is used to complete it. Germline assignment: CDR1 SGHDT and CDR2 YYEEEE. V was shortened by 6 bases and J by 1 base, with 13 bases between the two germline ends. The CDR3 is 14 residues long.